A single sample is the source of the 22 T cell receptor beta chains below, sequenced in a study of cytomegalovirus exposure and HLA in healthy donors. The PCR was carried out with 60 Vbeta primers and 13 Jbeta primers. Some clones are missing from TCRdb's copy, which holds only in-frame ones; the method was immunoSEQ multiplex PCR. The sample lists 95,000 to 150,000 clones, approximately 87% occurring once. Material: PBMCs. The receptors shown here come from a man aged 18 to 30 in good health and CMV-seropositive.

This clone was found a few times. The rearrangement uses TRBV19 and TRBJ1-1; TRBD1 is a possible D gene (5 bases). CDR3 size: 15 residues. Germline V lookup: CDR1 LNHDA, CDR2 SQIVND (reference sequence). V was clipped by 2 bases and J by 0 bases, with 10 bases between them. Written as DNA, the CDR3 is TGTGCCAGTAGTATACCAGGGTCGATGAACACTGAAGCTTTCTTT. This codes for CASSIPGSMNTEAFF.

J is TRBJ1-2 and V is TRBV6-1, with 11 bases aligning to TRBD1. Germline loops: CDR1 MNHNS, CDR2 SASEGT. The CDR3 sequence is 15 residues long. The V segment lost 0 bases and the J segment 6 bases; nucleotides outside the gene matches: 3. CDR3 nucleotide sequence: TGTGCCAGCAGTGAAGCTGGGACAGGGGGGGATGGCTACACCTTC. This codes for CASSEAGTGGDGYTF.

As for this clone: At the DNA level, this CDR3 is encoded by other sequences in the same sample as well. V and J are TRBV11-1 and TRBJ2-1; 7 bases line up with TRBD2. Germline values: CDR1 SGHAT, CDR2 FQDESV (reference sequence). J was trimmed by 0 bases and V by 8 bases; bases with no gene match: 4. The length of the CDR3 is 14 residues. CDR3 in amino acids: CASERGGSYNEQFF. The CDR3 DNA reads as TGTGCCAGCGAGCGGGGAGGCTCCTACAATGAGCAGTTCTTC.

The gene calls are TRBV5-4 and TRBJ2-3; 7 positions match TRBD1. V was pared by 4 bases and J by 2 bases, with 4 bases of the junction left unmatched. Germline V CDR1 and CDR2: SGHNT, YYREEE (reference sequence). The CDR3 has 14 residues. CDR3 region: CASSRDSYTDTQYF. Here the CDR3 DNA reads TGTGCCAGCAGCAGGGACAGTTACACAGATACGCAGTATTTT.

The chain recombines TRBV7-2 with TRBJ2-7; TRBD2 matches 8 bases. This CDR3 comprises 14 residues. V was clipped by 4 bases and J by 3 bases; unmatched bases: 5. Germline-derived CDR1 and CDR2 are SGHTA and FQGNSA. CDR3 sequence reads: CASSSPAGGYEQYF. The CDR3 region has the DNA TGTGCCAGCAGCTCCCCGGCGGGGGGCTACGAGCAGTACTTC.

This clone was seen a single time. The chain joins TRBV29-1 to TRBJ2-5; D is undetermined. The CDR3 runs to 11 residues. CDR1 and CDR2 from the germline V gene are SQVTM and ANQGSEA. The CDR3: CSPRFQETQYF. CDR3 sequence (DNA): TGCAGTCCCCGGTTCCAAGAGACCCAGTACTTC.

This chain connects TRBV27 to TRBJ2-5; no reliable D call. Trimming stripped 3 bases from V and 1 base from J, with 6 bases between. Per the germline V gene, CDR1 is MNHEY and CDR2 is SMNVEV (reference sequence). The CDR3 spans 13 residues. DNA of the CDR3: TGTGCCAGCAGTTTGGGCACCCAAGAGACCCAGTACTTC. Its protein product is CASSLGTQETQYF.

This chain uses TRBV12-5 with TRBJ1-2, with D maybe TRBD1 (5 bases). The germline gives CDR1 LGHNT, CDR2 FRNRAP. V dropped 7 bases and J dropped 8 bases, with 11 bases sitting between them. This CDR3 has 11 amino acids. Here the CDR3 reads CASAWGRGYTF. The CDR3 DNA reads as TGTGCTAGTGCATGGGGGAGGGGCTACACCTTC.

Turning to this clone: This likely reflects a read error, since a far larger clone is one base away. The gene calls are TRBV5-1 and TRBJ1-1, with D possibly matching TRBD1 (5 bases). V dropped 4 bases and J dropped 4 bases, with 14 bases sitting between them. CDR3 length: 14 residues. CDR1 and CDR2 (germline): SGHRS, YFSETQ. The CDR3 nucleotides are TGCGCCAGCAGCCTCGGGGGGTTGGCCACTGAAGCTTTCTTT. Protein product: CASSLGGLATEAFF.

J is TRBJ2-1 and V is TRBV6-4; tentative D call: TRBD2 (6 bases). V shed 6 bases and J shed 1 base, with 13 bases lying between them. Germline V gives CDR1 MRHNA, CDR2 SNTAGT. The CDR3 is 15 residues long. DNA of the CDR3: TGTGCCAGCAGCCCGGGGGAGGTATCCTACAATGAGCAGTTCTTC. Its translation is CASSPGEVSYNEQFF.

The chain employs TRBV30 and TRBJ1-5, with 8 positions matching TRBD1. The CDR3 runs to 14 residues. Trimming removed 5 bases from V and 4 bases from J; junction bases left unmatched: 7. Looked up from germline, CDR1 is GTSNPN and CDR2 is SVGIG (reference sequence). The CDR3 nucleotides read TGTGCCTGGTCTCCCGGGACAGGTAATCAGCCCCAGCATTTT. Translation: CAWSPGTGNQPQHF.

CDR3 sequence: CASSLVGRDTEAFF. The CDR3, as DNA: TGTGCCAGCAGTTTAGTTGGCAGGGACACTGAAGCTTTCTTT. The chain couples TRBV28 to TRBJ1-1; perhaps TRBD1 as D (5 bases). The CDR3 runs to 14 residues. V was shortened by 2 bases and J by 3 bases, with 10 bases between the two germline ends. The V gene's germline CDR1 is MDHEN and CDR2 SYDVKM.

V gene TRBV11-2 combines with J gene TRBJ2-7; D remains ambiguous. V was trimmed by 5 bases and J by 6 bases, leaving 14 bases between them. CDR1 is SGHAT, CDR2 FQNNGV, per germline. The CDR3 loop spans 13 amino acids. CDR3 coding DNA: TGTGCCAGCAGCACTACGATTCTAGGCGAGCAGTACTTC. It codes for CASSTTILGEQYF.

The V and J genes are TRBV19 and TRBJ1-6; D is unclear. Germline V lookup: CDR1 LNHDA, CDR2 SQIVND (reference sequence). CDR3 length: 13 residues. The V and J ends lost 3 bases and 7 bases respectively, with 7 bases between them. CDR3 loop: CASSISKNSPLHF. DNA for the CDR3: TGTGCCAGTAGTATTTCTAAGAATTCACCCCTCCACTTT.

The chain couples TRBV19 to TRBJ2-7; D possibly corresponds to TRBD2 (7 bases). Germline loops: CDR1 LNHDA, CDR2 SQIVND (reference sequence). This CDR3 spans 15 amino acids. Trimming stripped 2 bases from V and 3 bases from J, with 14 bases between. The CDR3 sequence is CASSIKGEGRYEQYF. The DNA of the CDR3 is TGTGCCAGTAGTATAAAGGGGGAGGGACGCTACGAGCAGTACTTC.

This chain uses TRBV27 with TRBJ2-2, with 7 positions matching TRBD1. Looked up from germline, CDR1 is MNHEY and CDR2 is SMNVEV (reference sequence). With V trimmed by 5 bases and J by 4 bases, 7 bases remained unmatched. This CDR3 contains 15 residues. CDR3 bases: TGTGCCAGCAGTATCCGGGACAGTCCCACCGGGGAGCTGTTTTTT. It yields the protein CASSIRDSPTGELFF.

The V call is TRBV5-8, the J call TRBJ2-2; D gene uncertain. Germline V gene sequence: CDR1 SGHTS, CDR2 YDEGEE. The length of the CDR3 is 15 residues. Trimming left V 2 bases short and J 0 bases short, with 8 bases between. The CDR3 spells CASSFSQTNTGELFF. CDR3 DNA: TGTGCCAGCAGCTTTTCACAGACGAACACCGGGGAGCTGTTTTTT.

The CDR3 DNA is TGTGCCAGCAGCGGAGCCCCGGGACAGAGGAACACTGAAGCTTTCTTT. This gives the protein CASSGAPGQRNTEAFF. The V and J genes are TRBV9 and TRBJ1-1, with TRBD1 matching over 7 bases. Germline CDR1 SGDLS, CDR2 YYNGEE. CDR3 length: 16 amino acids. Trimming cost V 3 bases and J 1 base; bases outside gene matches: 9.

This clone came up a few times. The J gene is TRBJ2-1, the V gene TRBV28, with no clear D. The CDR3 length is 12 residues. Germline CDR1 and CDR2: MDHEN and SYDVKM. With 5 bases removed from V and 4 bases from J, the gap between germline ends came to 6 bases. The CDR3 nucleotides read TGTGCCAGCAGTGCCCGGTACAATGAGCAGTTCTTC. Protein product: CASSARYNEQFF.

This clone showed up just a few times. The chain joins TRBV30 to TRBJ2-4; 7 bases are shared with TRBD1. Trimming at V came to 0 bases and at J to 7 bases, leaving 3 bases not matched to a gene. The CDR3 is 13 amino acids. Germline CDR1 and CDR2: GTSNPN and SVGIG (reference sequence). The CDR3 region is CAWSVQGMNIQYF. The CDR3 DNA is TGTGCCTGGAGTGTACAGGGGATGAACATTCAGTACTTC.

The chain is built from TRBV5-1 and TRBJ2-5; 13 bases fit TRBD2. Germline V gene lookup returns CDR1 SGHRS and CDR2 YFSETQ. The CDR3 sequence is 17 residues long. J was trimmed by 2 bases and V by 3 bases; bases with no gene match: 7. In DNA form, the CDR3 reads TGCGCCAGCAGCTCTAGGACTAGCGGGGGAAAACAAGAGACCCAGTACTTC. Translated, it gives CASSSRTSGGKQETQYF.

The genes are TRBV28 and TRBJ1-5; D remains ambiguous. Germline CDR1 reads MDHEN; CDR2 reads SYDVKM. This CDR3 has 16 amino acids. V lost 5 bases and J 1 base, leaving 15 bases between the germline ends. CDR3 sequence: CASSPPGIASNQPQHF. The CDR3, as DNA: TGTGCCAGCAGTCCCCCCGGGATCGCAAGCAATCAGCCCCAGCATTTT.